This TCR beta chain derives from a study of blood T cell repertoires in COVID-19. Generated by immunoSEQ multiplex PCR, the TCRdb table keeps only in-frame clones and is missing some. The top ten hold 9% to 9.5% of the sample, which has 260,000 or so clones, 70% to 90% seen once. Sequences were obtained from peripheral blood. The clonotype was recovered from a man between 18 and 35 years old with active or convalescent COVID-19.

CDR3 bases: TGTGCCAGCAGCACCCGGACTAGCGGGGGTTTCACAGATACGCAGTATTTT. It is translated as CASSTRTSGGFTDTQYF. J is TRBJ2-3 and V is TRBV21-1; the table's D call TRBD2 went unverified against the DNA. TRBV21-1 is noted as a pseudogene. This CDR3 is 17 amino acids long.